This TCR beta chain was obtained from a study of T cell changes during pregnancy in multiple sclerosis. The CDR3 length is 17 residues. Unmatched junction bases numbered 7, after V lost 1 base and J lost 3 bases. Germline CDR1 is SEHNR and CDR2 is FQNEAQ (reference sequence). Produced via immunoSEQ multiplex PCR; TCRdb's table is partial and in-frame only. Of 30,000 to 50,000 clones listed, 85% to 95% were seen once; the top ten hold about 0.38%. This specimen consisted of CD4+ T cells from peripheral blood mononuclear cells, obtained after pregnancy. The sequence came from a female donor with multiple sclerosis, enrolled in a pregnancy study. The gene calls are TRBV7-9 and TRBJ1-5; 9 nucleotides match TRBD1. The CDR3 here is CASSLDWGTGYNQPQHF. DNA of the CDR3: TGTGCCAGCAGCTTAGACTGGGGGACAGGGTACAATCAGCCCCAGCATTTT.